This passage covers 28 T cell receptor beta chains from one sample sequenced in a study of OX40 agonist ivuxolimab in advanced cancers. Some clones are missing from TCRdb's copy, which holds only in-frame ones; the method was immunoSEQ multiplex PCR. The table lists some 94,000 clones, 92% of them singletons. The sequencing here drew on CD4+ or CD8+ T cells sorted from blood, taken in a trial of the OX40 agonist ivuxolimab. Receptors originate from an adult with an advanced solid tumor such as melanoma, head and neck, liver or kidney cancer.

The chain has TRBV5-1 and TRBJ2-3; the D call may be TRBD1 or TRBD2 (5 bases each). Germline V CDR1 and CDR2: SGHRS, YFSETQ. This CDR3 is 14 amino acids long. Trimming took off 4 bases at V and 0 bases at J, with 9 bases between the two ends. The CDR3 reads CASSDGASTDTQYF. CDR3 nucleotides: TGCGCCAGCAGCGACGGGGCTAGCACAGATACGCAGTATTTT. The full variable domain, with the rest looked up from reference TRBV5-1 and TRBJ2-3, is KAGVTQTPRYLIKTRGQQVTLSCSPISGHRSVSWYQQTPGQGLQFLFEYFSETQRNKGNFPGRFSGRQFSNSRSEMNVSTLELGDSALYLCASSDGASTDTQYFGPGTRLTVL.

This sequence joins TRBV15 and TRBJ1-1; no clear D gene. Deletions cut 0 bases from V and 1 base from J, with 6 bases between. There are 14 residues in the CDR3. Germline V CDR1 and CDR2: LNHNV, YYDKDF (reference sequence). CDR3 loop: CATSRERGNTEAFF. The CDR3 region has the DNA TGTGCCACCAGCAGAGAGAGAGGGAACACTGAAGCTTTCTTT.

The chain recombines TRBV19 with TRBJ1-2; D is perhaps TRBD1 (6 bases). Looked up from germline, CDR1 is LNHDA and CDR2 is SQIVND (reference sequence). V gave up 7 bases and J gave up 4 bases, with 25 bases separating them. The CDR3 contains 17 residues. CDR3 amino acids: CASTIQGGGAPFYGYTF. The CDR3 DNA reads TGTGCCAGTACCATCCAAGGGGGGGGCGCCCCCTTCTATGGCTACACCTTC.

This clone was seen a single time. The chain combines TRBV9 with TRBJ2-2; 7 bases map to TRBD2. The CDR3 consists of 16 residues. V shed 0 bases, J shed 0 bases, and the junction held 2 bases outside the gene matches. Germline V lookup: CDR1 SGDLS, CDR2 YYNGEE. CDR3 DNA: TGTGCCAGCAGCGTAGGTGGGGGGGCGAACACCGGGGAGCTGTTTTTT. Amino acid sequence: CASSVGGGANTGELFF. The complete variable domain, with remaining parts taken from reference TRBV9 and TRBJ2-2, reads DSGVTQTPKHLITATGQRVTLRCSPRSGDLSVYWYQQSLDQGLQFLIQYYNGEERAKGNILERFSAQQFPDLHSELNLSSLELGDSALYFCASSVGGGANTGELFFGEGSRLTVL.

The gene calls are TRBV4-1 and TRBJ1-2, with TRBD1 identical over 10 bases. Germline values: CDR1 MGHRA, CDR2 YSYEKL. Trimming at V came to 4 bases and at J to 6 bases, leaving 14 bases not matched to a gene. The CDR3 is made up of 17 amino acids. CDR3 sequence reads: CASSLSTGGQGKDGYTF. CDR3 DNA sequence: TGCGCCAGCAGCCTTTCAACGGGGGGACAGGGGAAGGATGGCTACACCTTC.

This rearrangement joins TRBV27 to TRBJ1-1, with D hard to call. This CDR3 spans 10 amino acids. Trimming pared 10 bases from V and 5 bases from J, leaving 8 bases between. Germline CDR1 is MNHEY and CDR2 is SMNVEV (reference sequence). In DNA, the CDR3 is TGTGCCACCAGCAATACTGAAGCTTTCTTT. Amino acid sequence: CATSNTEAFF.

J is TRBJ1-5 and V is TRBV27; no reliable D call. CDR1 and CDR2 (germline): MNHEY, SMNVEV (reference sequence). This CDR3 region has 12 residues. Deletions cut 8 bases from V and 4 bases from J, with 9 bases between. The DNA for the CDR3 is TGTGCCAGCTCCGGATTAAATCAGCCCCAGCATTTT. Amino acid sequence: CASSGLNQPQHF.

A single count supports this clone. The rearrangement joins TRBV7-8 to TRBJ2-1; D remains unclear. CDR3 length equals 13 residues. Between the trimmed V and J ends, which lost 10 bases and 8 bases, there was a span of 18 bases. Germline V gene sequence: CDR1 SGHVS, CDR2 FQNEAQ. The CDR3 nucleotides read TGTGCCACCACTGACTCCTCGGACGATGAGCAGTTCTTC. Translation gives CATTDSSDDEQFF.

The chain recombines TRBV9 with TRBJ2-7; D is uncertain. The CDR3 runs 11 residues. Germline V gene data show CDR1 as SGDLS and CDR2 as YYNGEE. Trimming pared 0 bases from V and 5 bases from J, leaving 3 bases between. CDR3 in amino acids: CASSVANEQYF. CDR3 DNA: TGTGCCAGCAGCGTAGCTAACGAGCAGTACTTC.

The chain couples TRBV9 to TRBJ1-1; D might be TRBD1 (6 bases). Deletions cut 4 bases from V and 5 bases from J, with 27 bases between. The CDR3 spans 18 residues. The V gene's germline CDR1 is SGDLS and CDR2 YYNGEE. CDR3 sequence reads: CASSPIDRGAVRGTEAFF. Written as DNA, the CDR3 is TGTGCCAGCAGCCCCATAGATCGGGGGGCAGTACGAGGGACTGAAGCTTTCTTT.

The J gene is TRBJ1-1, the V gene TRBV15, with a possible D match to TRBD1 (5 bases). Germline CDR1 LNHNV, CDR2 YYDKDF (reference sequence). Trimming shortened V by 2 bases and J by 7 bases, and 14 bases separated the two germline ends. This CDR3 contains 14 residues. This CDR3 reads CATSRTGESREAFF. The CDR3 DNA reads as TGTGCCACCAGCAGAACAGGAGAGAGCCGTGAAGCTTTCTTT. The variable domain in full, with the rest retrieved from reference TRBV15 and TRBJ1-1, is DAMVIQNPRYQVTQFGKPVTLSCSQTLNHNVMYWYQQKSSQAPKLLFHYYDKDFNNEADTPDNFQSRRPNTSFCFLDIRSPGLGDTAMYLCATSRTGESREAFFGQGTRLTVV.

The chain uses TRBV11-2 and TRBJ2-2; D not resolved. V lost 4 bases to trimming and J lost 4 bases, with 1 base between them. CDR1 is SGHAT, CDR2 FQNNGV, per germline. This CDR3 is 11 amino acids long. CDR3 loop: CASSSTGELFF. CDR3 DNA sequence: TGTGCCAGCAGCTCCACCGGGGAGCTGTTTTTT.

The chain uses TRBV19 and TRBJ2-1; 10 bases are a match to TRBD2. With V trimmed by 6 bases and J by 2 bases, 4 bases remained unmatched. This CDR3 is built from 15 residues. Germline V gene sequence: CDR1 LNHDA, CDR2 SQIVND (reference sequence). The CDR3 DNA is TGTGCCAGTAGCCTAGCGGGGGCCCCCTACAATGAGCAGTTCTTC. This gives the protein CASSLAGAPYNEQFF.

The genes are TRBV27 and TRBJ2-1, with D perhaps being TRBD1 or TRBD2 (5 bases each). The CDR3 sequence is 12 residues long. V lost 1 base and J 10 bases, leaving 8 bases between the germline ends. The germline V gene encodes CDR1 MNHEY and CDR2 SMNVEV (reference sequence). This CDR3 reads CASSLLGVEQFF. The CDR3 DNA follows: TGTGCCAGCAGTTTATTGGGGGTGGAGCAGTTCTTC.

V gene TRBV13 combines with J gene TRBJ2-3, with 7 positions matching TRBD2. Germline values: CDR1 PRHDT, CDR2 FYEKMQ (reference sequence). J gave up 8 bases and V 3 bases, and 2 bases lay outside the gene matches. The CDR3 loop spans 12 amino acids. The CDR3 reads CASSFGLVTQYF. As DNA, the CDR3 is TGTGCCAGCAGCTTCGGACTAGTTACGCAGTATTTT.

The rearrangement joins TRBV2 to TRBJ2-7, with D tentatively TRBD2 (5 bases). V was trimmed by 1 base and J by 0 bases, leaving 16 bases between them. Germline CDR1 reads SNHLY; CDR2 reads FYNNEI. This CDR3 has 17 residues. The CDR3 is CASSEGPPSGVSYEQYF. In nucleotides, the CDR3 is TGTGCCAGCAGTGAAGGCCCCCCCAGCGGCGTCTCCTACGAGCAGTACTTC.

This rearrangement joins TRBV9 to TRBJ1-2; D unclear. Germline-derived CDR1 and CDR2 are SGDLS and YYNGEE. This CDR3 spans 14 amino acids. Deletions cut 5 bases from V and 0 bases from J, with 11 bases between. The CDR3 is CASRAPTTNYGYTF. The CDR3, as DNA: TGTGCCAGCAGGGCGCCGACAACTAACTATGGCTACACCTTC.

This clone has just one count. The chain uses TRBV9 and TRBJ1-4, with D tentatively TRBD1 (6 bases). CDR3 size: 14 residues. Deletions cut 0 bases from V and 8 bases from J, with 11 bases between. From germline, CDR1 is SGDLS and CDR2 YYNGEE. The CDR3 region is CASSVEGGREKLFF. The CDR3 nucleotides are TGTGCCAGCAGCGTAGAAGGGGGAAGGGAAAAACTGTTTTTT.

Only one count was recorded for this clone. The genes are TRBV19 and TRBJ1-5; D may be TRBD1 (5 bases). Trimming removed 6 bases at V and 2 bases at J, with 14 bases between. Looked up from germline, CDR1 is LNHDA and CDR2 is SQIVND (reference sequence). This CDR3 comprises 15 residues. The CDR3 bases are TGTGCCAGTAGAGGAGGGAGGGGACGCAATCAGCCCCAGCATTTT. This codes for CASRGGRGRNQPQHF.

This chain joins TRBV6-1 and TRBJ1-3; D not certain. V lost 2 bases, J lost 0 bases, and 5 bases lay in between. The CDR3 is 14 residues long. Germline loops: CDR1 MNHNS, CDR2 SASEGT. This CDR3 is CASSELGSGNTIYF. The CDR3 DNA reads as TGTGCCAGCAGTGAACTGGGCTCTGGAAACACCATATATTTT.

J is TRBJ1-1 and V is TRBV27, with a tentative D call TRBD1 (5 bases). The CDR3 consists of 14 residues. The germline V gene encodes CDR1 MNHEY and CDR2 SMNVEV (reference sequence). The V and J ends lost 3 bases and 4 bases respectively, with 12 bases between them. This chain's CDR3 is CASSFIWGFTEAFF. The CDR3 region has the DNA TGTGCCAGCAGTTTCATTTGGGGGTTCACTGAAGCTTTCTTT.

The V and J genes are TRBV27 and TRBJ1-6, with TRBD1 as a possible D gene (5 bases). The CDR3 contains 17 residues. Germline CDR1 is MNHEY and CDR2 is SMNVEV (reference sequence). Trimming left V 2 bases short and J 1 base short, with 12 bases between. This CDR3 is CASSLIRDRSYNSPLHF. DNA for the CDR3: TGTGCCAGCAGTTTAATCAGGGATAGGTCCTATAATTCACCCCTCCACTTT.

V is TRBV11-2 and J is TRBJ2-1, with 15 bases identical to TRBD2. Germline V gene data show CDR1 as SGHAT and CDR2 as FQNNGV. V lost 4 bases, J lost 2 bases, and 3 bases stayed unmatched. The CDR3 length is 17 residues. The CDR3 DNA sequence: TGTGCCAGCAGCTCATGGACTAGCGGGGGGGCCTACAATGAGCAGTTCTTC. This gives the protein CASSSWTSGGAYNEQFF.

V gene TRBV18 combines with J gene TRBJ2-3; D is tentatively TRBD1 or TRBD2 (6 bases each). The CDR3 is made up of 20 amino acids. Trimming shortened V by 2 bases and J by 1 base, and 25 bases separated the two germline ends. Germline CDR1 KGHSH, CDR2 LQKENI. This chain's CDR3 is CASSPVRSRIAGEGTDTQYF. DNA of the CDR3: TGTGCCAGCTCACCAGTGAGGAGTAGGATCGCAGGGGAGGGCACAGATACGCAGTATTTT.

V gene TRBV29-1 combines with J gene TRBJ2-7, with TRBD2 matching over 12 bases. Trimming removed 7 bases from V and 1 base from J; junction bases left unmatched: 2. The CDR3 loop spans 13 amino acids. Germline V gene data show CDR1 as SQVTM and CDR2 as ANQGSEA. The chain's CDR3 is CSGLAGVSYEQYF. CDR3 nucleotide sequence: TGCAGCGGACTAGCGGGGGTTTCCTACGAGCAGTACTTC.

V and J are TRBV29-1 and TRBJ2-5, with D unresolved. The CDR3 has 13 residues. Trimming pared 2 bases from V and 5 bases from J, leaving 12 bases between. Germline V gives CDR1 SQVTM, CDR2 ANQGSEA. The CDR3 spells CSVESPTGETQYF. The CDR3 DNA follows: TGCAGCGTTGAATCTCCTACTGGGGAGACCCAGTACTTC. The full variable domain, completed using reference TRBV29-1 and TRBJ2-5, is SAVISQKPSRDICQRGTSLTIQCQVDSQVTMMFWYRQQPGQSLTLIATANQGSEATYESGFVIDKFPISRPNLTFSTLTVSNMSPEDSSIYLCSVESPTGETQYFGPGTRLLVL.

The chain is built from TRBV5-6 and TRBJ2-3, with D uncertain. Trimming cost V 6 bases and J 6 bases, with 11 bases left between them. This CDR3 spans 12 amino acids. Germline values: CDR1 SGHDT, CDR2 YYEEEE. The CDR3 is CASTLMTDTQYF. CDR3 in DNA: TGTGCCAGCACCCTAATGACCGATACGCAGTATTTT.

The CDR3 DNA sequence: TGTGCCAGCAGTTTGGACAGAAATGAAAAACTGTTTTTT. Translating it yields CASSLDRNEKLFF. The chain is built from TRBV27 and TRBJ1-4, with D possibly TRBD1 on 6 matching bases. Deletions cut 3 bases from V and 5 bases from J, with 7 bases between. The V gene's germline CDR1 is MNHEY and CDR2 SMNVEV (reference sequence). The CDR3 consists of 13 residues.